This T cell receptor beta chain was profiled in a study of cytomegalovirus exposure and HLA in healthy donors (dated by TCRdb to between 2016 and 2019). Background on the whole study: An earlier analysis of about 530 of the donors reported 250 to 350 Gb of sequence data and around 120 million unique TCR beta sequences obtained from about 179 million T cells. About 320 gigabases of sequencing data and 80 million or so unique TCR sequences were included in an early release covering about 700 HLA-typed donors. Of the roughly 400 genotyped donors, over 70% fell in the genetic ancestry cluster associated with self-reported Caucasian donors. The study was designed to test whether signatures of past pathogen exposure could be identified by cataloging public T cell receptors. Using immunosequencing, the study profiled T cell repertoires from fewer than 850 subjects and related those repertoires to cytomegalovirus serostatus. In addition to the first cohort of about 650 subjects, a separate validation cohort of 120 different subjects was used. The study combined high-throughput TCR immunosequencing, statistical association of individual TCRs with disease status, and machine learning to predict cytomegalovirus infection status. A later analysis re-examined previously published TCR beta repertoires from 610 or so donors and added high-resolution HLA genotyping to investigate patterns of TCR occurrence. Rather than drawing on any new phenotypic data, the later analysis identified candidate immune exposures from TCR beta sequences and the way those sequences occurred across donors. An earlier analysis of about 600 of the donors used high-throughput TCR beta sequencing to judge whether each TCR beta V gene segment behaved as functional or pseudogenic. Donor age, sex, ethnicity and CMV serostatus were compiled alongside the repertoire data. A later genetic analysis used genome-wide SNP genotypes for 398 of the 666 donors, treating that subset as a discovery cohort. All discovery cohort repertoires had been generated using a single sequencing platform. HLA typing included class I and class II loci at four-digit resolution. Typing coverage varied by locus: roughly 629-630 donors for A, B, C, DRB1 and DQB1; around 560 for DQA1; more than 600 for DPA1; more than 450 for DPB1. Because of strong linkage in the cohort, four to six DR-DQ haplotypes were treated as single units for association and clustering. On average, roughly 240,000 unique TCR beta nucleotide sequences were sequenced per donor among more than 350 genotyped donors of the cohort, with roughly a sixth of those sequences being non-productive. Study-level results and caveats: Immune exposure information for the cohort was limited to CMV serostatus. In a later analysis, most CMV-associated TCR beta chains were found to appear HLA-restricted, with HLA associations seemingly driven largely by CMV exposure. A total of 150 to 200 TCR beta chains were listed by the study as associated with cytomegalovirus. While some public TCRs were present in many individuals, most TCR sequences turned up only very rarely across donors. Correlated functional status among segregating V segments might be attributable to linkage disequilibrium, but an unknown experimental factor could not be ruled out. A later analysis reported that several top co-occurrence clusters appeared linked to parvovirus B19, influenza, CMV and Epstein-Barr virus. A further reported finding was that TCR beta sequences accurately predicted the HLA-A and HLA-B alleles for most subjects in the first cohort. The presence/absence analyses assumed that sequencing depth was roughly uniform across donors, and that assumption may not be true. A cluster of highly shared sequence variants was judged likely to be a technical artifact of the sequencing pipeline. V-gene and J-gene trimming of TCR beta chains was associated with a missense DCLRE1C variant in a later genetic analysis, and the association was replicated in an independent cohort. Compared with equally common non-associated chains, HLA-associated TCR beta chains in a later analysis were more clonally expanded and had lower generation probabilities. In an earlier analysis of under 600 of the donors, most TCR beta V segments were observed in productive rearrangements about 90% or about 30% of the time, broadly matching IMGT annotations. A few of the identified cytomegalovirus-associated TCR beta chains were confirmed in vitro to be specific for cytomegalovirus antigens. It was suggested by the authors that the approach could potentially be generalized to other disease states and immunological phenotypes. In this cohort, only TCR beta chains were sequenced, and detectable features were limited by the absence of alpha or paired-chain data. In both the original and validation cohorts, the classifier was reported to diagnose cytomegalovirus status with high specificity and sensitivity. Compared with the 666-donor mean, donors in an Asian-associated ancestry cluster had fewer N-insertions in productive TCRs, according to a later genetic analysis. Because HLA typing was unavailable for some donors at each locus, only the typed subset was used in association tests. Because counts were too low, seventeen rarely observed V segments, including chromosome 9 orphons, were excluded from the earlier analysis of a few hundred of the donors. Strong co-occurrence of HLA alleles, especially DR and DQ, made assigning TCR associations to individual alleles difficult. According to a later analysis, TCR association rates differed among HLA loci, with DRB1 alleles showing the most associated TCRs and HLA-C alleles showing the fewest. In a later analysis, more than 15,000 TCR beta sequences were associated with specific HLA alleles at a false discovery rate of 0.05.

The cohort was made up of around 720 healthy bone marrow donors. Cohort members were all nominally healthy when sampled, although unrecorded immune exposures were likely present. The donor tested CMV seropositive, placing the donor among the approximately 290 seropositive members of the cohort. A peripheral blood sample was collected from each donor, and TCR beta sequencing was performed on peripheral blood mononuclear cells. Genomic DNA was extracted from the blood cell samples with the Qiagen DNeasy Blood Extraction Kit. Details on this clone: Its antigen has not been determined. The input lacks base qualities; no much larger clone sits a single base away.

Library generation was performed with the immunoSEQ multiplex PCR assay. For the multiplex PCR, a mixture combining 60 forward primers for TCR Vbeta segments and 13 reverse primers for TCR Jbeta segments was used. A multiplex PCR assay on genomic DNA amplified the CDR3 region of rearranged TCR beta genes. The Illumina HiSeq System was used to sequence the amplified TCR beta libraries as 87-base-pair reads. Turning to the authors' computational methods: In a later analysis, tens of millions of unique TCR beta chains were counted across the 650 to 750 repertoires, and roughly 11 million of these chains were shared by at least two donors. A nearest-neighbor algorithm error-corrected the raw reads and collapsed the reads into unique sequences, merging closely related sequences to remove PCR and sequencing errors. To assign V, D and J gene segments, CDR3 sequences were aligned to IMGT reference sequences. For a sequence to be retained, a match of at least six nucleotides was required to both a V gene segment and a J gene segment. A rearrangement counted as productive if the CDR3 had no stop codons and remained in frame with V and J, and every other rearrangement counted as non-productive. CDR3 was defined according to IMGT convention as the region running from the second conserved V-encoded cysteine to the conserved J-encoded phenylalanine. The earlier analysis of approximately 590 of the donors excluded any sequence lacking an unambiguous match to a single V gene segment. An earlier analysis of a few hundred of the donors classified V segments as functional when productive rearrangements were above 56.7% and as segregating when the standard deviation between donors was above 5%. To diagnose cytomegalovirus status from the catalog of TCR beta chain sequences, a statistical classification framework was built. In a later analysis, V and J genes were assigned by comparing TCR nucleotide sequences against IMGT/GENE-DB human TR gene sequences. In a later analysis, CDR3 sequences and most-parsimonious VDJ recombination scenarios were assigned using the TCRdist pipeline. In a later analysis, each TCR beta chain was defined by its CDR3 amino acid sequence together with its V-gene family, and reads without a unique V-gene family were excluded. To address suspected cross-contamination and a sequencing artifact, a later analysis removed approximately 590 highly shared, low-generation-probability nucleotide sequences. In a later analysis, a clonal expansion index was calculated for each public chain from normalized within-repertoire ranks of inferred template counts. Generation probabilities in a later analysis came from a VDJ recombination model fitted to out-of-frame rearrangements, and those results were checked against IGoR. In a later analysis, TCR-TCR, TCR-HLA and TCR-CMV co-occurrence was scored with hypergeometric tests, and a repertoire-size bias correction was applied to TCR pairs. In a later analysis, false discovery rates were estimated by permuting HLA or CMV assignments 20 times. In a later analysis, co-occurring TCRs were grouped using DBSCAN, with TCRdist sequence similarity added in when clustering inside HLA-allele-positive subsets. Repertoires with fewer than 30,000 or more than 120,000 public chains, plus five repertoires with anomalous nucleotide sharing, were excluded from co-occurrence clustering. Entries here come from immuneACCESS through TCRdb and include only in-frame sequences with V and J called. Some clones fail to appear in such tables; in the studies checked, an unresolved V gene covers under half of the shortfall, and the cause of the remainder is unknown. V and J calls and clone size are those listed in that table; D and trimming were worked out from the DNA. This sample gives more than 95,000 clones in total; roughly 76% of them show up just once. The biggest ten clones account for 15% to 20% of the sample.

Sequenced: PBMCs. The TCR was taken from a man over 45 in good health and CMV-seropositive.

The CDR3: CASSVGGMENIQYF. The bases read TGTGCCAGCAGCGTAGGAGGGATGGAAAACATTCAGTACTTC. The V and J genes are TRBV9 and TRBJ2-4; TRBD2 might be the D gene, on 5 matching bases. The CDR3 starts with the cysteine, ends with the phenylalanine, and has 14 residues. The sequence is cut down to CDR3 DNA, 42 bases in frame from base 1. A distance of 9 bases separates the germline ends of V and J, which lose 0 bases and 5 bases respectively. The germline V gene provides CDR1 SGDLS and CDR2 YYNGEE. The entire variable domain, with the stretches around the CDR3 drawn from the reference TRBV9 and TRBJ2-4 proteins, is DSGVTQTPKHLITATGQRVTLRCSPRSGDLSVYWYQQSLDQGLQFLIQYYNGEERAKGNILERFSAQQFPDLHSELNLSSLELGDSALYFCASSVGGMENIQYFGAGTRLSVL.